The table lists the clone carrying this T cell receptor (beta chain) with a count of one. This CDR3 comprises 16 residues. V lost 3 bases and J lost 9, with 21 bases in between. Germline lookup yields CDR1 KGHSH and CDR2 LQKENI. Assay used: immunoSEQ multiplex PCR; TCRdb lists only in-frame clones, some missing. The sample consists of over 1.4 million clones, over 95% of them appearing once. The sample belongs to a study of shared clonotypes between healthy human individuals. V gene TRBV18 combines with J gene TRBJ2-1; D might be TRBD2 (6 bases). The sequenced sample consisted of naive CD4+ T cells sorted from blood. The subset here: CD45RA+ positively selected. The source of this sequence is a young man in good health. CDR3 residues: CASSPLPTRGRGEQFF. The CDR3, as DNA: TGTGCCAGCTCACCCCTCCCGACGCGGGGAAGGGGTGAGCAGTTCTTC.